Listed here is a single T cell receptor beta chain. Its specificity is unknown. The CDR3 runs 12 residues. This sample is part of a study of early T cells in non-severe SARS-CoV-2 infection. Broader study findings: Anti-spike CD8 responses were favored by VDJdb matching, which missed private and CD4 specificities.

Via MiXCR, TCRdb re-called the 5' RACE reads, giving one row per CDR3 protein. Here the sample spans under 40,000 distinct CDR3 sequences, about 5.8% being singletons. The sequenced sample was whole blood. The chain couples TRBV21-1 to TRBJ2-7; the table's D call of TRBD1 was not tested on the DNA. TRBV21-1 is classified as a pseudogene. This TCR derives from an adult who was a healthcare worker with PCR-confirmed SARS-CoV-2 infection or an uninfected control (not recorded which). The CDR3 region is CASSTTPGKQYF. The CDR3 DNA reads as TGTGCCAGCAGTACCACCCCTGGAAAGCAGTACTTC.